A single sample gave rise to the 12 T cell receptor beta chains below, sequenced in a study of blood T cell repertoires in COVID-19. Using immunoSEQ multiplex PCR, the repertoire was profiled, and TCRdb retains in-frame clones only, with some absent. The repertoire holds about 350,000 clones, with approximately 91% as singletons. The source material was peripheral blood. The receptors shown here come from an older woman with COVID-19, enrolled during active disease.

This clone has only a few counts. Other DNA sequences in the same sample also yield this CDR3. The V call is TRBV27, the J call TRBJ1-5; TRBD1 might be the D (6 bases). Trimming shortened V by 5 bases and J by 2 bases, and 10 bases separated the two germline ends. The germline CDR1 and CDR2 sequences are MNHEY and SMNVEV (reference sequence). The CDR3 has 14 amino acids. The CDR3 reads CASSPAGGNQPQHF. In nucleotides, the CDR3 is TGTGCCAGCAGTCCCGCAGGGGGCAATCAGCCCCAGCATTTT.

This rearrangement joins TRBV6-5 to TRBJ2-7; TRBD1 might be the D (5 bases). Trimming left V 0 bases short and J 4 bases short, with 13 bases between. This CDR3 is 15 amino acids long. Germline loops: CDR1 MNHEY, CDR2 SVGAGI. The DNA for the CDR3 is TGTGCCAGCAGTTACTCGACAGATCCCTCTTACGAGCAGTACTTC. Its translation: CASSYSTDPSYEQYF.

A single count supports this clone. The chain recombines TRBV27 with TRBJ2-1; the D gene is possibly TRBD1 (7 bases). The CDR3 runs to 14 residues. The V and J ends lost 2 bases and 6 bases respectively, with 11 bases between them. The V gene's germline CDR1 is MNHEY and CDR2 SMNVEV (reference sequence). CDR3 residues: CASSLRGTVNEQFF. CDR3 nucleotide sequence: TGTGCCAGCAGTTTACGGGGGACAGTCAATGAGCAGTTCTTC.

The rearrangement links TRBV12-3 or TRBV12-4 to TRBJ1-2; 7 bases line up with TRBD1. The CDR3 spans 13 residues. The V gene end was trimmed by 6 bases and the J gene end by 6 bases; junction bases not matched to a gene: 7. Here the CDR3 reads CASRSDRADGYTF. In nucleotides, the CDR3 is TGTGCCAGCAGATCCGACAGGGCAGATGGCTACACCTTC.

As for this clone: Other DNA sequences in the sample encode the same CDR3. The chain combines TRBV5-4 with TRBJ1-4; D gene ambiguous. Germline V lookup: CDR1 SGHNT, CDR2 YYREEE (reference sequence). V shed 2 bases and J shed 0 bases, with 5 bases lying between them. The CDR3 is 14 residues long. Written as DNA, the CDR3 is TGTGCCAGCAGCTTTTCTGCAACTAATGAAAAACTGTTTTTT. This sequence encodes CASSFSATNEKLFF.

The chain links TRBV18 to TRBJ1-1; 7 nucleotides match TRBD1. Losses at the gene ends were 5 bases for V and 0 bases for J; bases not matched to a gene: 9. The germline V gene has CDR1 KGHSH and CDR2 LQKENI. This CDR3 has 16 residues. The DNA of the CDR3 is TGTGCCAGCTCATCGACCGGGACAGTCATGAACACTGAAGCTTTCTTT. Protein product: CASSSTGTVMNTEAFF.

The chain carries TRBV15 and TRBJ2-7; a possible D gene is TRBD1 (6 bases). The V end lost 8 bases, the J end lost 1 base, and 9 bases lay between the germline ends. From germline, CDR1 is LNHNV and CDR2 YYDKDF (reference sequence). CDR3 length: 12 residues. The CDR3 nucleotides are TGTGCCACCCAGACAGGTTCCTACGAGCAGTACTTC. Encoded protein: CATQTGSYEQYF.

This clone showed up just once. The chain employs TRBV13 and TRBJ1-3; D is ambiguous. Germline loops: CDR1 PRHDT, CDR2 FYEKMQ (reference sequence). The CDR3 covers 14 residues. V lost 4 bases, J lost 0 bases, and 7 bases lay in between. CDR3 region: CASSSESSGNTIYF. The CDR3 nucleotides are TGTGCCAGCAGCTCCGAGAGCTCTGGAAACACCATATATTTT.

This sequence joins TRBV10-1 and TRBJ1-2, with TRBD1 as a possible D gene (5 bases). CDR3 length: 12 amino acids. Germline V lookup: CDR1 WNHNN, CDR2 SYGVQD (reference sequence). V lost 11 bases, J lost 2 bases, and 12 bases lay in between. The CDR3 region has the DNA TGCGCCGACCGGGCAGGGAACTATGGCTACACCTTC. It yields the protein CADRAGNYGYTF.

The rearrangement joins TRBV27 to TRBJ2-1; D is undetermined. Trimming took 3 bases from V and 9 from J, leaving 6 bases between them. This CDR3 contains 11 residues. Per the germline V gene, CDR1 is MNHEY and CDR2 is SMNVEV (reference sequence). In DNA form, the CDR3 reads TGTGCCAGCAGTTTCGGTGGTGAGCAGTTCTTC. Encoded protein: CASSFGGEQFF.

Here the CDR3 reads CASSDPGGLTNTQYF. The CDR3 nucleotides read TGTGCCAGCAGTGACCCCGGGGGGCTCACGAATACGCAGTATTTT. The V call is TRBV25-1, the J call TRBJ2-3; a weak D match, TRBD2 (7 bases). Germline lookup yields CDR1 MGHDK and CDR2 SYGVNS. V lost 3 bases and J lost 7, with 17 bases in between. The CDR3 is 15 amino acids. The full variable domain, completed using reference TRBV25-1 and TRBJ2-3, is EADIYQTPRYLVIGTGKKITLECSQTMGHDKMYWYQQDPGMELHLIHYSYGVNSTEKGDLSSESTVSRIRTEHFPLTLESARPSHTSQYLCASSDPGGLTNTQYFGPGTRLTVL.

The CDR3 here is CASMTYSGNTIYF. CDR3 DNA sequence: TGTGCCAGTATGACTTACTCTGGAAACACCATATATTTT. V is TRBV19 and J is TRBJ1-3; D remains unclear. The CDR3 runs 13 residues. Germline assignment: CDR1 LNHDA and CDR2 SQIVND (reference sequence). Trimming took off 7 bases at V and 0 bases at J, with 7 bases between the two ends.